A single sample is the source of the 17 T cell receptor beta chains below, sequenced in a study of control samples from healthy donors and cancer patients. Sequencing was performed with immunoSEQ multiplex PCR; in TCRdb, only in-frame clones are kept and a portion is missing. The sample lists roughly 200,000 clones; over 80% were seen once. The sequenced sample consisted of blood. These receptors were obtained from a man aged 18 to 30 in good health.

This clone has only one observation. In DNA, the CDR3 is TGCGCCAGCAGCCAAGAATTGCCTTCAGATACGCAGTATTTT. It codes for CASSQELPSDTQYF. The V gene is TRBV4-1, the J gene TRBJ2-3, with D hard to call. V lost 0 bases to trimming and J lost 4 bases, with 8 bases between them. Germline assignment: CDR1 MGHRA and CDR2 YSYEKL. The CDR3 extends over 14 amino acids.

The chain uses TRBV28 and TRBJ1-1, with TRBD1 matching over 7 bases. Per germline, CDR1 MDHEN and CDR2 SYDVKM. The J segment lost 6 bases and the V segment lost 8 bases, leaving 18 bases of the junction unmatched. The CDR3 covers 16 residues. CDR3 in amino acids: CASLITAGRGRAEAFF. In nucleotides, the CDR3 is TGTGCCAGCCTAATTACCGCCGGGAGGGGGCGGGCTGAAGCTTTCTTT. Using reference TRBV28 and TRBJ1-1 for the parts outside the CDR3, the full variable domain is DVKVTQSSRYLVKRTGEKVFLECVQDMDHENMFWYRQDPGLGLRLIYFSYDVKMKEKGDIPEGYSVSREKKERFSLILESASTNQTSMYLCASLITAGRGRAEAFFGQGTRLTVV.

The chain employs TRBV7-9 and TRBJ1-4; the D gene is possibly TRBD1 (6 bases). Trimming took off 3 bases at V and 6 bases at J, with 8 bases between the two ends. The CDR3 runs to 13 residues. Germline V gives CDR1 SEHNR, CDR2 FQNEAQ (reference sequence). CDR3 loop: CASSFRGDEKLFF. Written as DNA, the CDR3 is TGTGCCAGCAGCTTTAGGGGGGATGAAAAACTGTTTTTT.

This chain links TRBV5-1 with TRBJ2-3, with D unclear. This CDR3 is built from 15 residues. The V gene lost 1 base and the J gene lost 0 bases, with 9 bases spanning the gap. Per the germline V gene, CDR1 is SGHRS and CDR2 is YFSETQ. CDR3 amino acids: CASSLQGQSTDTQYF. CDR3 nucleotide sequence: TGCGCCAGCAGCTTGCAAGGGCAAAGCACAGATACGCAGTATTTT.

V is TRBV7-9 and J is TRBJ1-1; tentative D call: TRBD1 (5 bases). There are 14 residues in the CDR3. Germline V gene lookup returns CDR1 SEHNR and CDR2 FQNEAQ (reference sequence). Trimming took off 5 bases at V and 4 bases at J, with 14 bases between the two ends. The CDR3 is CASSPGRAPTEAFF. As DNA, the CDR3 is TGTGCCAGCAGCCCGGGCAGGGCCCCCACTGAAGCTTTCTTT.

The chain recombines TRBV2 with TRBJ2-3; D perhaps matches TRBD2 (6 bases). The V gene lost 2 bases and the J gene lost 5 bases, with 11 bases spanning the gap. The CDR3 totals 14 residues. Germline V gene data show CDR1 as SNHLY and CDR2 as FYNNEI. As DNA, the CDR3 is TGTGCCAGCAGTGAATTGCGGGGCCTAGATACGCAGTATTTT. Its translation: CASSELRGLDTQYF.

Of note for this clone: At the DNA level, this CDR3 is encoded by other sequences in the same sample as well. The gene calls are TRBV28 and TRBJ2-7; TRBD1 agrees at 11 bases. Germline V CDR1 and CDR2: MDHEN, SYDVKM. CDR3 length equals 15 residues. V was clipped by 4 bases and J by 9 bases; unmatched bases: 11. Here the CDR3 reads CASSSIGTGGGGQYF. The CDR3, as DNA: TGTGCCAGCAGTTCGATCGGGACAGGGGGAGGCGGGCAGTACTTC.

The J gene is TRBJ2-3, the V gene TRBV7-9; TRBD2 matches at 7 bases. The germline CDR1 and CDR2 sequences are SEHNR and FQNEAQ (reference sequence). CDR3 length: 18 residues. V shed 0 bases and J 3 bases; nucleotides not matched to a gene: 12. CDR3 residues: CASSLALLAKGGTDTQYF. CDR3 in DNA: TGTGCCAGCAGCTTAGCGTTACTAGCGAAGGGAGGTACAGATACGCAGTATTTT.

The CDR3 DNA follows: TGTGCCAGCAGCTTAGGGGAAGACAGGGTGTTCTACGAGCAGTACTTC. This gives the protein CASSLGEDRVFYEQYF. The chain links TRBV7-4 to TRBJ2-7; 7 nucleotides match TRBD1. CDR1 and CDR2 (germline): SGHVT, SQSDAQ. CDR3 length equals 16 residues. V was clipped by 1 base and J by 3 bases; unmatched bases: 9.

This chain connects TRBV29-1 to TRBJ2-5, with TRBD1 matching 10 bases. Germline trimming cut 7 bases from V and 1 base from J; bases unmatched to any gene: 9. The CDR3 consists of 15 residues. CDR1 SQVTM and CDR2 ANQGSEA come from the germline V gene. The CDR3 coding sequence is TGCAGCGCCGGGACAGGGGCCGCCATCCAAGAGACCCAGTACTTC. Amino acid sequence: CSAGTGAAIQETQYF. The full variable domain, in which reference TRBV29-1 and TRBJ2-5 provide the parts outside the CDR3, is SAVISQKPSRDICQRGTSLTIQCQVDSQVTMMFWYRQQPGQSLTLIATANQGSEATYESGFVIDKFPISRPNLTFSTLTVSNMSPEDSSIYLCSAGTGAAIQETQYFGPGTRLLVL.

The chain combines TRBV21-1 with TRBJ2-5; TRBD1 reflects the table's D call only, with no check against the DNA. TRBV21-1 is assigned pseudogene status. This CDR3 is built from 12 residues. CDR3 loop: CARLDRQETQYF. CDR3 coding DNA: TGTGCCAGATTGGACAGACAAGAGACCCAGTACTTC.

Concerning this clone itself: Other DNA sequences in the same sample also yield this CDR3. The V call is TRBV20-1, the J call TRBJ1-1, with D unresolved. The CDR3 has 11 amino acids. V was pared by 6 bases and J by 1 base, with 6 bases between. The germline gives CDR1 DFQATT, CDR2 SNEGSKA (reference sequence). CDR3 region: CSASPNTEAFF. DNA of the CDR3: TGCAGTGCGTCCCCGAACACTGAAGCTTTCTTT.

The V gene is TRBV5-4, the J gene TRBJ2-5; D uncertain. V was trimmed by 0 bases and J by 1 base, leaving 10 bases between them. The CDR3 contains 15 residues. Germline CDR1 is SGHNT and CDR2 is YYREEE (reference sequence). In DNA, the CDR3 is TGTGCCAGCAGCTTGGGTATAAGCTTCCAAGAGACCCAGTACTTC. It encodes CASSLGISFQETQYF.

This clone was found once. This chain connects TRBV10-1 to TRBJ2-1; 7 nucleotides align to TRBD2. This CDR3 spans 15 amino acids. Germline V gene lookup returns CDR1 WNHNN and CDR2 SYGVQD (reference sequence). The V segment lost 4 bases and the J segment 0 bases; nucleotides outside the gene matches: 3. The DNA of the CDR3 is TGCGCCAGCAGTGTCCGGGAGGTCTCCTACAATGAGCAGTTCTTC. Its protein is CASSVREVSYNEQFF.

The rearrangement links TRBV3-1 (or the pseudogene TRBV3-2) to TRBJ1-5; D not resolved. The germline CDR1 and CDR2 sequences are LGHDT and YNNKEL (reference sequence). V gave up 6 bases and J gave up 0 bases, with 9 bases separating them. This CDR3 spans 14 amino acids. CDR3 DNA sequence: TGTGCCAGCAGTGAAGCAAATAGCAATCAGCCCCAGCATTTT. This gives the protein CASSEANSNQPQHF.

The rearrangement joins TRBV12-3 or TRBV12-4 to TRBJ1-2; D is undetermined. Trimming pared 4 bases from V and 4 bases from J, leaving 10 bases between. The CDR3 runs to 13 residues. CDR3 DNA sequence: TGTGCCAGCAGTTACAACAGCATCTATGGCTACACCTTC. This sequence encodes CASSYNSIYGYTF.

The CDR3 protein is CASLGRGQGFGELFF. For the CDR3, the DNA is TGTGCCAGCCTCGGCAGGGGACAGGGCTTCGGGGAGCTGTTTTTT. The chain is built from TRBV6-5 and TRBJ2-2; 9 bases match TRBD1. CDR1 is MNHEY and CDR2 is SVGAGI in the germline V gene. The junction had 11 bases not matched to a gene; V was cut back by 8 bases and J by 7 bases. The CDR3 contains 15 residues.